This is a list of T cell receptor beta chains from one sample in a study of identical twins. Via MiXCR, TCRdb re-called the 5' RACE reads, giving one row per CDR3 protein. There are roughly 290,000 distinct CDR3 sequences in the sample; roughly 10% occur only once, and around 7.1% lies in the top ten. The sample also formed part of further work on yellow fever vaccine responses in identical twins.

What was sequenced was CD8+ T cells sorted from blood. The receptors were gathered from a woman younger than 30 in good health. Both conserved end residues are part of each CDR3. D genes are given only for firm matches. Rows give clone size only sometimes, using once, few, many, or a class for an expanded clone.

>-|TRBV20-1|many|TRBJ2-1
CSAPNETAYNEQFF
TGCAGTGCACCAAATGAAACGGCCTACAATGAGCAGTTCTTC
>-|TRBV5-6|few|TRBJ2-1
CASSSRGGVWSGNEQFF
TGTGCCAGCAGCTCAAGGGGGGGGGTTTGGTCAGGCAATGAGCAGTTCTTC
>-|TRBV20-1|few|TRBJ2-7
CSARDIRRTYEQYF
TGCAGTGCTAGAGATATTCGGCGAACCTACGAGCAGTACTTC
>TRBD1|TRBV12-3/TRBV12-4|few|TRBJ1-1
CASSSTGAAEAFF
TGTGCCAGCAGTTCGACAGGGGCGGCTGAAGCTTTCTTT
>-|TRBV7-6|-|TRBJ2-7
CASSPLNSYEQYF
TGTGCCAGCAGCCCCCTCAACTCCTACGAGCAGTACTTC
>TRBD1|TRBV2|once|TRBJ2-7
CASSTYRGHDEQYF
TGTGCCAGCAGTACCTACAGGGGGCATGACGAGCAGTACTTC
>-|TRBV12-3/TRBV12-4|-|TRBJ2-5
CASVYLQSQETQYF
TGTGCCAGCGTCTATCTTCAGTCTCAAGAGACCCAGTACTTC
>-|TRBV7-9|-|TRBJ2-5
CASSLLGRVQETQYF
TGTGCCAGCAGCTTACTTGGGCGGGTGCAAGAGACCCAGTACTTC
>TRBD1|TRBV12-5|many|TRBJ1-2
CASGLGPTAGQRYGYTF
TGTGCTAGTGGTTTGGGACCCACCGCGGGACAGAGATATGGCTACACCTTC
>-|TRBV4-3|few|TRBJ2-7
CASSQDLAGDYEQYF
TGCGCCAGCAGCCAAGATTTGGCCGGAGACTACGAGCAGTACTTC
>-|TRBV30|-|TRBJ2-1
CAWTDYNEQFF
TGTGCCTGGACGGACTACAATGAGCAGTTCTTC
>-|TRBV28|few|TRBJ2-3
CASSLSPRIADTQYF
TGTGCCAGCAGTTTATCCCCCCGCATCGCAGATACGCAGTATTTT
>-|TRBV12-3/TRBV12-4|-|TRBJ1-1
CASSRPEGGTEAFF
TGTGCCAGCAGCCGCCCGGAAGGGGGCACTGAAGCTTTCTTT
>-|TRBV6-5|-|TRBJ2-7
CASSYSRGSGYEQYF
TGTGCCAGCAGTTACTCCAGGGGTTCTGGATACGAGCAGTACTTC
>-|TRBV20-1|few|TRBJ2-6
CSVPGQLPSGANVLTF
TGCAGTGTCCCGGGACAACTCCCCTCTGGGGCCAACGTCCTGACTTTC
>-|TRBV6-5|-|TRBJ2-6
CASSYEGAGANVLTF
TGTGCCAGCAGTTACGAGGGAGCTGGGGCCAACGTCCTGACTTTC
>-|TRBV15|-|TRBJ2-7
CATSRVDSGRNEQYF
TGTGCCACCAGCAGAGTGGATTCAGGGAGGAACGAGCAGTACTTC
>-|TRBV5-8|many|TRBJ2-1
CASSLGQGFDEQFF
TGTGCCAGCAGCTTGGGGCAGGGGTTTGATGAGCAGTTCTTC
>-|TRBV7-9|-|TRBJ2-7
CASSFGGVDEQYF
TGTGCCAGCAGCTTTGGGGGCGTCGACGAGCAGTACTTC
>-|TRBV20-1|few|TRBJ2-7
CSARALRSGNYEQYF
TGCAGTGCTAGAGCCCTGAGGAGCGGAAACTACGAGCAGTACTTC
>-|TRBV9|few|TRBJ2-1
CASSVGWTDLELNEQFF
TGTGCCAGCAGCGTAGGATGGACAGATCTCGAGTTGAATGAGCAGTTCTTC
>-|TRBV5-1|many|TRBJ2-7
CASSLDFSYEQYF
TGCGCCAGCAGCTTGGATTTCTCCTACGAGCAGTACTTC
>TRBD2|TRBV20-1|few|TRBJ2-7
CCARDVTSGRTIYEQYF
TGCTGTGCTAGAGACGTGACTAGCGGGAGAACGATCTACGAGCAGTACTTC
>-|TRBV12-3/TRBV12-4|many|TRBJ2-7
CASSLALTGSAYEQYF
TGTGCCAGCAGTTTAGCCCTGACAGGATCAGCCTACGAGCAGTACTTC
>TRBD1|TRBV7-9|many|TRBJ2-5
CASSLGTGDQETQYF
TGTGCCAGCAGCTTAGGGACAGGGGACCAAGAGACCCAGTACTTC
>TRBD2|TRBV7-2|-|TRBJ2-3
CASSSSSGGFGADTQYF
TGTGCCAGCAGCTCTTCCTCGGGAGGCTTCGGCGCAGATACGCAGTATTTT
>-|TRBV5-1|many|TRBJ2-1
CASLSPIYNEQFF
TGCGCCAGCCTTAGTCCTATATACAATGAGCAGTTCTTC
>TRBD2|TRBV7-8|few|TRBJ2-2
CASIQGGGWDTGELFF
TGTGCCAGCATCCAAGGCGGGGGATGGGACACCGGGGAGCTGTTTTTT
>TRBD1|TRBV9|-|TRBJ1-4
CASSVDPGGDEKLFF
TGTGCCAGCAGCGTAGATCCAGGGGGCGATGAAAAACTGTTTTTT
>-|TRBV4-3|-|TRBJ2-1
CASSQGLRDRAVVGFF
TGCGCCAGCAGCCAGGGACTGCGGGACCGAGCCGTGGTGGGTTTCTTC
>-|TRBV4-1|few|TRBJ2-2
CASSQSVGNLMGGELFF
TGCGCCAGCAGCCAAAGCGTTGGGAACTTGATGGGCGGGGAGCTGTTTTTT
>-|TRBV15|few|TRBJ2-3
CATSTPSLDTQYF
TGTGCCACCAGCACACCAAGCTTAGATACGCAGTATTTT
>-|TRBV13|-|TRBJ1-5
CASTPGPPQHF
TGTGCCAGCACCCCGGGTCCGCCCCAGCATTTT
>-|TRBV9|-|TRBJ2-2
CASSVGSPNTGELFF
TGTGCCAGCAGCGTAGGGAGTCCGAACACCGGGGAGCTGTTTTTT
>TRBD1|TRBV4-1|many|TRBJ2-1
CASSQEIEGALYNEQFF
TGCGCCAGCAGCCAAGAGATTGAGGGGGCCCTCTACAATGAGCAGTTCTTC
>-|TRBV11-2|few|TRBJ2-7
CASSLQVRAASYEQYF
TGTGCCAGCAGCTTACAAGTTCGGGCGGCCTCCTACGAGCAGTACTTC
>-|TRBV7-3|many|TRBJ2-3
CASSPLITDTQYF
TGTGCCAGCAGCCCCTTGATCACAGATACGCAGTATTTT
>TRBD2|TRBV11-2|many|TRBJ2-3
CASSLVESWEGDTQYF
TGTGCCAGCAGCTTAGTAGAGTCGTGGGAGGGGGATACGCAGTATTTT
>-|TRBV12-3/TRBV12-4|many|TRBJ2-1
CASSSGLYSYNEQFF
TGTGCCAGCAGTTCCGGACTTTACTCCTACAATGAGCAGTTCTTC
>-|TRBV10-3|many|TRBJ2-5
CAISPDTLQETQYF
TGTGCCATCAGCCCGGACACCCTCCAAGAGACCCAGTACTTC
>-|TRBV7-9|many|TRBJ2-1
CASSPETDEQFF
TGTGCCAGCAGCCCCGAGACAGACGAGCAGTTCTTC
>TRBD1|TRBV7-9|-|TRBJ1-5
CASSLGQGNGPQHF
TGTGCCAGCAGCCTTGGACAGGGGAACGGGCCCCAGCATTTT